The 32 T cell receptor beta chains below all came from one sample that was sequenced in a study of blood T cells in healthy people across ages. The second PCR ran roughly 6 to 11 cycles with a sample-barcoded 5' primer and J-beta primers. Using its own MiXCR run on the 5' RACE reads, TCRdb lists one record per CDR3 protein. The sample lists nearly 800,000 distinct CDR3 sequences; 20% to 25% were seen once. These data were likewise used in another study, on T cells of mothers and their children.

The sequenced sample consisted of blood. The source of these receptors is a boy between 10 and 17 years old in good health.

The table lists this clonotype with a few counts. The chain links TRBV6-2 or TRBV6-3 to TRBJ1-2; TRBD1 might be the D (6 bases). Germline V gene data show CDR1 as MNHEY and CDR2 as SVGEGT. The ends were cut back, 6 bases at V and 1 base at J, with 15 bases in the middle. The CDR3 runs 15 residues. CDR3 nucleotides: TGTGCCAGCAGACAACTGGACAGCCATAACTATGGCTACACCTTC. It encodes CASRQLDSHNYGYTF.

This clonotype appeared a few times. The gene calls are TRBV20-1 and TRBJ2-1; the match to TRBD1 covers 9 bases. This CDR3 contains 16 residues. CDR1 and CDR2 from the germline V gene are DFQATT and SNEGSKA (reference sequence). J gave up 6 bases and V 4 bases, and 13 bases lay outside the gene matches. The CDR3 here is CSATNPDGTGRNEQFF. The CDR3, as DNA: TGCAGTGCTACCAATCCCGACGGGACAGGGCGCAATGAGCAGTTCTTC.

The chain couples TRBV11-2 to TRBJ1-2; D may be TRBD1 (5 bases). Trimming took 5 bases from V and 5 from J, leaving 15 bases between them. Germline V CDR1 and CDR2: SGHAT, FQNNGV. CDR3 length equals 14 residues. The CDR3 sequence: CASSRVPGRYGYTF. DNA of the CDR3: TGTGCCAGCAGCCGCGTGCCAGGGCGTTATGGCTACACCTTC.

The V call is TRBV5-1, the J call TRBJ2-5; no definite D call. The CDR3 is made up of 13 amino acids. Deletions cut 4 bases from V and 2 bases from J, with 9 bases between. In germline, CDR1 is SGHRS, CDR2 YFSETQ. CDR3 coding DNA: TGCGCCAGCAGCCCAACCCCACAAGAGACCCAGTACTTC. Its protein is CASSPTPQETQYF.

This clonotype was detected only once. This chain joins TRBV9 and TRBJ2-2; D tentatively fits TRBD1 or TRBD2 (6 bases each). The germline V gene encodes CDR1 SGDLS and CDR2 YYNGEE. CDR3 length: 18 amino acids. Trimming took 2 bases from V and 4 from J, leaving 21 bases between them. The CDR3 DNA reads TGTGCCAGCAGCGTCTATTATGGGGGGACACGGGGCACCGGGGAGCTGTTTTTT. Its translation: CASSVYYGGTRGTGELFF.

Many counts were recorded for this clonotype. For the CDR3, the DNA is TGCAGCGTTGTAGCCCACTCCTACGAGCAGTACTTC. It codes for CSVVAHSYEQYF. This chain uses TRBV29-1 with TRBJ2-7; D gene uncertain. The CDR3 is 12 residues long. V was cut by 4 bases and J by 0 bases, with 7 bases left in between. Germline CDR1 reads SQVTM; CDR2 reads ANQGSEA.

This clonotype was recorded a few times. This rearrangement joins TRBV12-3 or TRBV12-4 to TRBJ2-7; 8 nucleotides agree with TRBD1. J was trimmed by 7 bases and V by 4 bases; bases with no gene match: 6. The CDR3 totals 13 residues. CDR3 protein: CASSSDRGDEQYF. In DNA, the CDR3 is TGTGCCAGCAGTTCCGACAGGGGAGATGAGCAGTACTTC.

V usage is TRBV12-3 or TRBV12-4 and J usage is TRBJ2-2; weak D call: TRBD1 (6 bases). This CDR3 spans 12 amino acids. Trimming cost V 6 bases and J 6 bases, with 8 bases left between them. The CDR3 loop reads CASRQGSGELFF. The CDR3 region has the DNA TGTGCCAGCAGGCAGGGGTCCGGGGAGCTGTTTTTT.

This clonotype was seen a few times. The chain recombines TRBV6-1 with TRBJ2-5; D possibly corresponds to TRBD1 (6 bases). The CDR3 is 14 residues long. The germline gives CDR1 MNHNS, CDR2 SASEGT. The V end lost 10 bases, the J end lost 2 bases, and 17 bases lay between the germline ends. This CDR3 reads CAIDPGERQETQYF. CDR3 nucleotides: TGTGCCATCGACCCAGGGGAAAGGCAAGAGACCCAGTACTTC.

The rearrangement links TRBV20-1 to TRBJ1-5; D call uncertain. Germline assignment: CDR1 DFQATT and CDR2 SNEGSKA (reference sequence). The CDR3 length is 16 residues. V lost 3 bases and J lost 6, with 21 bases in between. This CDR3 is CSARLVGGSDSQPQHF. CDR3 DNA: TGCAGTGCTAGGTTGGTGGGAGGTTCTGATTCTCAGCCCCAGCATTTT.

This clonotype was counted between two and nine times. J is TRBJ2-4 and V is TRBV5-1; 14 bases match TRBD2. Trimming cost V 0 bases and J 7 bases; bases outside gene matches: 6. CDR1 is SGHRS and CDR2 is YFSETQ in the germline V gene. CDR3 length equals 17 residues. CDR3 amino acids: CASSLAGTSGRVNIQYF. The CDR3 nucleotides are TGCGCCAGCAGCTTGGCTGGGACTAGCGGGAGAGTCAACATTCAGTACTTC. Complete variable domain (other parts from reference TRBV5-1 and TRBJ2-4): KAGVTQTPRYLIKTRGQQVTLSCSPISGHRSVSWYQQTPGQGLQFLFEYFSETQRNKGNFPGRFSGRQFSNSRSEMNVSTLELGDSALYLCASSLAGTSGRVNIQYFGAGTRLSVL.

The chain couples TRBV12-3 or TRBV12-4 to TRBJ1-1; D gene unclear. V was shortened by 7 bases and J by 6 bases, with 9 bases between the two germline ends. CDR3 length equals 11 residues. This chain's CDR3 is CASTRTAEAFF. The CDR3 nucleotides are TGTGCCAGCACCCGGACCGCTGAAGCTTTCTTT.

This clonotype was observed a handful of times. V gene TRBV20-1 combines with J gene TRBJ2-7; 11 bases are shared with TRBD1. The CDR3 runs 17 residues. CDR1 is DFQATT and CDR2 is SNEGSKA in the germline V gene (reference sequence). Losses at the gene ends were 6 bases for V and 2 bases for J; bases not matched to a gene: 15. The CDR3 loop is CSAQTRTGGLRAYEQYF. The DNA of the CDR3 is TGCAGTGCCCAGACCAGGACAGGGGGCCTCCGAGCCTACGAGCAGTACTTC.

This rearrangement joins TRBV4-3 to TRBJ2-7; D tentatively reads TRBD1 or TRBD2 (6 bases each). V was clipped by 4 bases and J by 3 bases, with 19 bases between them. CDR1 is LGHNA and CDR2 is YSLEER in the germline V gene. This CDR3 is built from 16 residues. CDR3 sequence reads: CASSPSSSGGGYEQYF. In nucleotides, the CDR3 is TGCGCCAGCAGCCCCTCTAGTTCCGGAGGGGGCTACGAGCAGTACTTC.

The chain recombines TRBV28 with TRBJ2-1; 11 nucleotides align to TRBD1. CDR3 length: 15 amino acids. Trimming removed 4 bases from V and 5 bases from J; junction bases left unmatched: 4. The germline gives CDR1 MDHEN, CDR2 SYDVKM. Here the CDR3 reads CASSSRGQGDNEQFF. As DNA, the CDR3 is TGTGCCAGCAGTTCAAGGGGACAGGGGGACAATGAGCAGTTCTTC.

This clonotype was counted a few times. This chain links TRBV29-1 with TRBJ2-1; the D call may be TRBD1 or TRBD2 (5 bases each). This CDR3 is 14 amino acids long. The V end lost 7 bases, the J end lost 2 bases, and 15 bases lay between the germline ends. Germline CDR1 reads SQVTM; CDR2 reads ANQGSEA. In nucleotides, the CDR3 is TGCAGCGCCTCCGGGACGGCGGCCTACAATGAGCAGTTCTTC. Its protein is CSASGTAAYNEQFF.

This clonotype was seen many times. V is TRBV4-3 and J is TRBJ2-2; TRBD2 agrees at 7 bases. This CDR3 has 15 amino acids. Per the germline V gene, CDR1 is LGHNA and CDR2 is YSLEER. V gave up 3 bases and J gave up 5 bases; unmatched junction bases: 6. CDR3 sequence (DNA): TGCGCCAGCAGCCAGGGTGGCGGGGGAACCGGGGAGCTGTTTTTT. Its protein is CASSQGGGGTGELFF.

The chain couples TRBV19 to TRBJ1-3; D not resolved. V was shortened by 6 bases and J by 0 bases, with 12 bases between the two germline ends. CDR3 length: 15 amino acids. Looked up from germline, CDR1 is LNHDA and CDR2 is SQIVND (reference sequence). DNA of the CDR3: TGTGCCAGTAGACCAGTGAGCTCCTCTGGAAACACCATATATTTT. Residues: CASRPVSSSGNTIYF. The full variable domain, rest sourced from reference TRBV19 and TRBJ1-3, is DGGITQSPKYLFRKEGQNVTLSCEQNLNHDAMYWYRQDPGQGLRLIYYSQIVNDFQKGDIAEGYSVSREKKESFPLTVTSAQKNPTAFYLCASRPVSSSGNTIYFGEGSWLTVV.

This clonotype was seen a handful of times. The CDR3 reads CSVEDQVGTGNVETQYF. CDR3 in DNA: TGCAGCGTTGAAGACCAAGTAGGGACAGGGAACGTCGAGACCCAGTACTTC. The V gene is TRBV29-1, the J gene TRBJ2-5; TRBD1 matches at 9 bases. V was clipped by 0 bases and J by 5 bases; unmatched bases: 13. CDR1 and CDR2 (germline): SQVTM, ANQGSEA. The CDR3 spans 17 residues. The variable domain in full, completed from reference TRBV29-1 and TRBJ2-5, reads SAVISQKPSRDICQRGTSLTIQCQVDSQVTMMFWYRQQPGQSLTLIATANQGSEATYESGFVIDKFPISRPNLTFSTLTVSNMSPEDSSIYLCSVEDQVGTGNVETQYFGPGTRLLVL.

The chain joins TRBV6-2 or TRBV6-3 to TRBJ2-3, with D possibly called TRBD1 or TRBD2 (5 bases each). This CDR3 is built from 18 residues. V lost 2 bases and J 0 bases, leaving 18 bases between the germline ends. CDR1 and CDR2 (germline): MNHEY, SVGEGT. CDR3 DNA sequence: TGTGCCAGCAGTTACGCCGGTGGGGGTGACATTAGCACAGATACGCAGTATTTT. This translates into CASSYAGGGDISTDTQYF.

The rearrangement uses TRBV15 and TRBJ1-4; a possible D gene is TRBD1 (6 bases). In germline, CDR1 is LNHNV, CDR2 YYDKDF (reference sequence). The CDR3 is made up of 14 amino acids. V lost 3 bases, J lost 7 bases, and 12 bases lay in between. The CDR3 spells CATSSGRGREKLFF. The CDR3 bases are TGTGCCACCAGCAGCGGCAGGGGTCGTGAAAAACTGTTTTTT.

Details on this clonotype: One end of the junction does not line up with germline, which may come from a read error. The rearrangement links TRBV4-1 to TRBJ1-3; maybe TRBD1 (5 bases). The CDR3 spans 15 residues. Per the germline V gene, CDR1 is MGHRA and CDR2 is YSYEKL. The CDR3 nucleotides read TGCGCCAGCAGCCAAGATATAGGGACTGGAAACACCCTATATTTT. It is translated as CASSQDIGTGNTLYF.

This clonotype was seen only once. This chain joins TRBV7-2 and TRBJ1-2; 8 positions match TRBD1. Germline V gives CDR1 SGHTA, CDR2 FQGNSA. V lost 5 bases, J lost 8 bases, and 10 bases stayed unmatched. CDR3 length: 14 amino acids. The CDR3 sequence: CASSPRQGRKGYTF. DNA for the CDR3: TGTGCCAGCAGCCCCAGACAGGGGAGGAAAGGCTACACCTTC.

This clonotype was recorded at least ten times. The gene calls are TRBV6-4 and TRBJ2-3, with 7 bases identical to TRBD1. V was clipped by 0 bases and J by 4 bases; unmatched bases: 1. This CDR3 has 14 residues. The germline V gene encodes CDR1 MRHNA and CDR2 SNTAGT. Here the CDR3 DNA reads TGTGCCAGCAGTGACTCGACAGGGCCAGATACGCAGTATTTT. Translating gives CASSDSTGPDTQYF.

The CDR3 protein is CASSGGLAGGSYEQYF. The CDR3 DNA follows: TGTGCCAGCAGCGGAGGACTAGCGGGGGGATCCTACGAGCAGTACTTC. The V call is TRBV7-9, the J call TRBJ2-7; 14 bases agree with TRBD2. With V trimmed by 5 bases and J by 1 base, 4 bases remained unmatched. The CDR3 is made up of 16 amino acids. Germline assignment: CDR1 SEHNR and CDR2 FQNEAQ (reference sequence). Variable domain in full (rest from reference TRBV7-9 and TRBJ2-7): DTGVSQNPRHKITKRGQNVTFRCDPISEHNRLYWYRQTLGQGPEFLTYFQNEAQLEKSRLLSDRFSAERPKGSFSTLEIQRTEQGDSAMYLCASSGGLAGGSYEQYFGPGTRLTVT.

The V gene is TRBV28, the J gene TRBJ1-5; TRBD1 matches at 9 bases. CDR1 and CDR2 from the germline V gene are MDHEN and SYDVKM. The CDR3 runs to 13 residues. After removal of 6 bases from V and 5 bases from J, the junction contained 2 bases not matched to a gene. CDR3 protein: CASRRQGDQPQHF. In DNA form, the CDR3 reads TGTGCCAGCAGGCGACAGGGGGATCAGCCCCAGCATTTT.

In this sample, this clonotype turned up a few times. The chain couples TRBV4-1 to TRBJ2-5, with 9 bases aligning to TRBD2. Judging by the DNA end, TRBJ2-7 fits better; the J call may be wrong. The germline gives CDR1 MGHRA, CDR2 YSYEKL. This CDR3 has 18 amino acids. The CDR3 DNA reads TGCGCCAGCAGCCAAGAGTTAGCGGGGGTACCAGGGTCCTACGAGCAGTACTTC. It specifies CASSQELAGVPGSYEQYF.

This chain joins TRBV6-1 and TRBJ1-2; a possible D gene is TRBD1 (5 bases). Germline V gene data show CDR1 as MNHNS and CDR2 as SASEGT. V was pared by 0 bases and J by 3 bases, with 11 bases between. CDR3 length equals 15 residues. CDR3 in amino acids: CASSEADGTHYGYTF. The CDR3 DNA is TGTGCCAGCAGTGAAGCGGACGGGACCCACTATGGCTACACCTTC.

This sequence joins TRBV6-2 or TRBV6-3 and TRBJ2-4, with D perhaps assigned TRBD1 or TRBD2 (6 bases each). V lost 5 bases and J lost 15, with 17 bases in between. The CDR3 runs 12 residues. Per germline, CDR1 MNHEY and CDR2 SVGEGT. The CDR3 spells CASSRGTTKRYF. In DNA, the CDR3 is TGTGCCAGCAGTCGCGGGACAACCAAACGGTACTTC.

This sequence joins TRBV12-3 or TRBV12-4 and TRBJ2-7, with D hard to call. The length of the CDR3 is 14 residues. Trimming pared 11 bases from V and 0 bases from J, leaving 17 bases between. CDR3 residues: CASAGGWSSYEQYF. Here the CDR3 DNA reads TGTGCCTCCGCCGGTGGCTGGAGCTCCTACGAGCAGTACTTC.

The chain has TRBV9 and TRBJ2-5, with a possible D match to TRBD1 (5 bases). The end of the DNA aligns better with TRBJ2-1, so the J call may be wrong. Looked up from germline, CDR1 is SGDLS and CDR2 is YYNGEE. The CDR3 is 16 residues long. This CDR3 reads CASSTSTAESFNEQFF. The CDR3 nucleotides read TGTGCCAGCAGCACCTCGACAGCCGAATCCTTTAATGAGCAGTTCTTC.

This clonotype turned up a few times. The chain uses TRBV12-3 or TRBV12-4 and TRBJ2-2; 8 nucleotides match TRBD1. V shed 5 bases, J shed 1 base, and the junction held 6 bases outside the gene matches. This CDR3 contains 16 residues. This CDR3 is CASSKPGTGNTGELFF. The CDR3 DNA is TGTGCCAGCAGTAAACCCGGGACAGGGAACACCGGGGAGCTGTTTTTT.